These T cell receptor beta chains were read from a single sample in a study of OX40 agonist ivuxolimab in advanced cancers. Repertoires were generated with immunoSEQ multiplex PCR, while TCRdb's copy carries only in-frame clones and drops some. Among some 45,000 clones, around 89% were seen once, and the ten largest hold about 16%. The input for sequencing was CD4+ or CD8+ T cells sorted from blood, taken in a trial of the OX40 agonist ivuxolimab. The receptors derive from an adult with an advanced solid tumor such as melanoma, head and neck, liver or kidney cancer. Each CDR3 is given with its conserved first and last residue. The D gene is left open where the match is weak. Expanded clones get a size class; other rows say once, few or many, or leave the size out.

clone_size: -
v_call: TRBV7-9
j_call: TRBJ1-4
d_call: -
cdr3_nt: TGTGCCAGCAGCCATGGACCACAGCGAAAACTGTTTTTT
cdr3_aa: CASSHGPQRKLFF

clone_size: -
v_call: TRBV15
j_call: TRBJ2-5
d_call: TRBD2
cdr3_nt: TGTGCCATCGGGGCGGGGGAGAGGGAGACCCAGTACTTC
cdr3_aa: CAIGAGERETQYF

clone_size: -
v_call: TRBV9
j_call: TRBJ2-6
d_call: -
cdr3_nt: TGTGCCAGCCTCTCTCGGAGATCTGGGGCCAACGTCCTGACTTTC
cdr3_aa: CASLSRRSGANVLTF

clone_size: -
v_call: TRBV9
j_call: TRBJ2-2
d_call: -
cdr3_nt: TGTGCCAGCAGCGTGGGGAACACCGGGGAGCTGTTTTTT
cdr3_aa: CASSVGNTGELFF

clone_size: -
v_call: TRBV29-1
j_call: TRBJ2-7
d_call: -
cdr3_nt: TGCAGCGTTCTCAGGGATTTGGACGAGCAGTACTTC
cdr3_aa: CSVLRDLDEQYF

clone_size: -
v_call: TRBV11-2
j_call: TRBJ2-1
d_call: -
cdr3_nt: TGTGCCAGCAGACTATCCAGGCAGGGCTCCTACAATGAGCAGTTCTTC
cdr3_aa: CASRLSRQGSYNEQFF

clone_size: -
v_call: TRBV19
j_call: TRBJ2-1
d_call: -
cdr3_nt: TGTGCCAGTAGTCCTAGCGTCTTCTCCTACAATGAGCAGTTCTTC
cdr3_aa: CASSPSVFSYNEQFF

clone_size: -
v_call: TRBV10-3
j_call: TRBJ1-6
d_call: -
cdr3_nt: TGTGCCATCAGCTGGACCGACGATAATTCACCCCTCCACTTT
cdr3_aa: CAISWTDDNSPLHF

clone_size: -
v_call: TRBV7-6
j_call: TRBJ1-6
d_call: TRBD1
cdr3_nt: TGTGCCAGCAGCCCGGGGACAGGGGATTTTCTTGAAGATTCACCCCTCCACTTT
cdr3_aa: CASSPGTGDFLEDSPLHF

clone_size: -
v_call: TRBV27
j_call: TRBJ1-6
d_call: -
cdr3_nt: TGTGCCAGCAGTCCCGAGGGGGGGCTTTCCTATAATTCACCCCTCCACTTT
cdr3_aa: CASSPEGGLSYNSPLHF

clone_size: -
v_call: TRBV5-1
j_call: TRBJ2-1
d_call: -
cdr3_nt: TGCGCCAGCAGCTTGGATGGGGACAATGAGCAGTTCTTC
cdr3_aa: CASSLDGDNEQFF

clone_size: -
v_call: TRBV5-1
j_call: TRBJ2-7
d_call: -
cdr3_nt: TGCGCCAGCAGCCCGGGTTACGAGCAGTACTTC
cdr3_aa: CASSPGYEQYF

clone_size: -
v_call: TRBV5-6
j_call: TRBJ1-5
d_call: -
cdr3_nt: TGTGCCAGCAGTAAGGGAAGTCGCAATCAGCCCCAGCATTTT
cdr3_aa: CASSKGSRNQPQHF

clone_size: medium-sized
v_call: TRBV9
j_call: TRBJ1-1
d_call: TRBD1
cdr3_nt: TGTGCCAGCAGCTATAGTTTGGACAGGGGAGAAACTGAAGCTTTCTTT
cdr3_aa: CASSYSLDRGETEAFF

clone_size: once
v_call: TRBV4-1
j_call: TRBJ2-7
d_call: TRBD2
cdr3_nt: TGCGCCAGCAGCCATTTTTCGGGACTAACCTACGAGCAGTACTTC
cdr3_aa: CASSHFSGLTYEQYF

clone_size: -
v_call: TRBV2
j_call: TRBJ2-4
d_call: -
cdr3_nt: TGTGCCAGCAGGGGGGCGGATCAGTACTTC
cdr3_aa: CASRGADQYF

clone_size: -
v_call: TRBV11-2
j_call: TRBJ1-1
d_call: TRBD1
cdr3_nt: TGTGCCAGCAGCCATGGACAGGGGGCTGAAGCTTTCTTT
cdr3_aa: CASSHGQGAEAFF

clone_size: -
v_call: TRBV4-1
j_call: TRBJ2-7
d_call: -
cdr3_nt: TGCGCCAGCAGCCCTGACAGCTACGAGCAGTACTTC
cdr3_aa: CASSPDSYEQYF

clone_size: -
v_call: TRBV27
j_call: TRBJ1-1
d_call: -
cdr3_nt: TGTGCCAGCAGTTTTAATATGGGTGCCACTGAAGCTTTCTTT
cdr3_aa: CASSFNMGATEAFF

clone_size: -
v_call: TRBV6-1
j_call: TRBJ2-4
d_call: -
cdr3_nt: TGTGCCAGCGGGCCAAGGCTACAGGACAAAAACATTCAGTACTTC
cdr3_aa: CASGPRLQDKNIQYF

clone_size: -
v_call: TRBV5-8
j_call: TRBJ2-4
d_call: TRBD1
cdr3_nt: TGTGCCAGCAGCCGGGGACAGGGGTCTTCTATGGCCAAAAACATTCAGTACTTC
cdr3_aa: CASSRGQGSSMAKNIQYF

clone_size: -
v_call: TRBV7-8
j_call: TRBJ2-3
d_call: TRBD2
cdr3_nt: TGTGCCAGCAGCTTAGTTAGCGGGGGACTCGCAGATACGCAGTATTTT
cdr3_aa: CASSLVSGGLADTQYF

clone_size: -
v_call: TRBV7-6
j_call: TRBJ2-1
d_call: -
cdr3_nt: TGTGCCAGCAGCTTAGAAATTGGAAGGATCAACAATGAGCAGTTCTTC
cdr3_aa: CASSLEIGRINNEQFF

clone_size: -
v_call: TRBV5-1
j_call: TRBJ2-1
d_call: TRBD2
cdr3_nt: TGCGCCAGCAGCTTGAGCGGGGCGGGCCCCTACAATGAGCAGTTCTTC
cdr3_aa: CASSLSGAGPYNEQFF

clone_size: -
v_call: TRBV14
j_call: TRBJ2-7
d_call: -
cdr3_nt: TGTGCCAGCAGCCGAGGGGGGGCCAGGGAGCAGTACTTC
cdr3_aa: CASSRGGAREQYF

clone_size: -
v_call: TRBV7-9
j_call: TRBJ2-3
d_call: TRBD2
cdr3_nt: TGTGCCAGCACCAGTAGCGGGGGGCCACGGGGAGATACGCAGTATTTT
cdr3_aa: CASTSSGGPRGDTQYF